This T cell receptor beta chain originates from a study of blood T cell repertoires in COVID-19. For the study at large: Samples came from the United States, Italy and Spain, spanning acute and convalescent COVID-19. From T cells, B-cell-depleted T cells, or PBMCs came the material, which was cDNA or gDNA.

In the original workflow: Amplification from reference gene primers served as the basis for estimated nucleated cell counts. Clones were read by immunoSEQ multiplex PCR, and TCRdb kept only the in-frame ones, dropping some. D and trimming were read from the DNA, whereas the V and J calls and clone size are those reported in that table. Of roughly 200,000 clones listed, 88% were seen once; the top ten hold 1.5%. Germline V gives CDR1 SGHRS, CDR2 YFSETQ. V dropped 1 base and J dropped 15; count of bases not matched to a gene: 7. This CDR3 has 12 amino acids. J is TRBJ2-1 and V is TRBV5-1; 7 bases map to TRBD1. The clonotype originates from a man younger than 30 with active or convalescent COVID-19. Material for sequencing was peripheral blood. CDR3 region: CASSLTGAEWFF. The CDR3 nucleotides are TGCGCCAGCAGCTTGACAGGGGCGGAGTGGTTCTTC.